One and the same sample provided the 32 T cell receptor beta chains below, sequenced in a study of cytotoxic CD8 clonotypes in ibrutinib-treated CLL. Measured with immunoSEQ multiplex PCR; TCRdb has only the in-frame clones, and not every one. In the table there are some 140,000 clones, around four fifths of which are singletons. Sample: PBMCs, taken after 24 months of ibrutinib treatment. The receptors were sampled from a human donor with chronic lymphocytic leukemia.

CDR3 region: CASSRSGQVDTGELFF. The CDR3 DNA follows: TGTGCCAGCAGTCGCAGTGGCCAGGTTGACACCGGGGAGCTGTTTTTT. The rearrangement joins TRBV27 to TRBJ2-2; D not certain. V lost 5 bases and J 3 bases, leaving 16 bases between the germline ends. Germline CDR1 MNHEY, CDR2 SMNVEV (reference sequence). The CDR3 length is 16 residues.

The gene calls are TRBV6-1 and TRBJ1-5; the D is unclear. Trimming cost V 6 bases and J 0 bases, with 12 bases left between them. The CDR3 has 15 residues. The germline gives CDR1 MNHNS, CDR2 SASEGT. The CDR3 here is CASSPTGYSNQPQHF. The CDR3, as DNA: TGTGCCAGCAGCCCGACGGGGTATAGCAATCAGCCCCAGCATTTT.

This rearrangement joins TRBV5-1 to TRBJ2-5; 7 nucleotides match TRBD1. Unmatched junction bases numbered 7, after V lost 1 base and J lost 1 base. The CDR3 covers 16 residues. Germline loops: CDR1 SGHRS, CDR2 YFSETQ. The DNA of the CDR3 is TGCGCCAGCAGCTTGTTAATACAGGGGATCCAAGAGACCCAGTACTTC. This gives the protein CASSLLIQGIQETQYF.

This clone was seen a handful of times. CDR3: CASSELARGNQPQHF. CDR3 DNA sequence: TGTGCCAGCAGTGAACTGGCCCGAGGGAATCAGCCCCAGCATTTT. The V and J genes are TRBV6-1 and TRBJ1-5; D gene uncertain. This CDR3 is built from 15 residues. CDR1 MNHNS and CDR2 SASEGT come from the germline V gene. Deletions cut 2 bases from V and 4 bases from J, with 12 bases between.

Concerning this clone: The same CDR3 arises from other DNA sequences in this sample as well. The V gene is TRBV29-1, the J gene TRBJ2-7, with TRBD1 identical over 9 bases. The CDR3 has 12 residues. V dropped 6 bases and J dropped 0; count of bases not matched to a gene: 0. CDR1 and CDR2 from the germline V gene are SQVTM and ANQGSEA. The CDR3 DNA sequence: TGCAGCGTGGGACAGGGCTCCTACGAGCAGTACTTC. Translation gives CSVGQGSYEQYF.

V and J are TRBV2 and TRBJ2-5; 14 bases fit TRBD2. CDR3 length: 18 amino acids. V was pared by 6 bases and J by 0 bases, with 9 bases of the junction left unmatched. Germline loops: CDR1 SNHLY, CDR2 FYNNEI. The CDR3 DNA reads TGTGCCAGCAGCCATCCGGGACTAGCGGGAGAGTACCAAGAGACCCAGTACTTC. Its translation is CASSHPGLAGEYQETQYF.

This chain joins TRBV7-2 and TRBJ2-6; unclear D gene. CDR1 is SGHTA, CDR2 FQGNSA, per germline. V lost 3 bases and J 0 bases, leaving 3 bases between the germline ends. The CDR3 has 14 amino acids. CDR3 sequence (DNA): TGTGCCAGCAGCTTCAGCTCTGGGGCCAACGTCCTGACTTTC. Translating gives CASSFSSGANVLTF.

The gene calls are TRBV7-2 and TRBJ2-7; D is undetermined. Per the germline V gene, CDR1 is SGHTA and CDR2 is FQGNSA. The V gene lost 1 base and the J gene lost 1 base, with 8 bases spanning the gap. CDR3 size: 14 residues. CDR3 nucleotides: TGTGCCAGCAGCTTAGAACCCCTATCCTACGAGCAGTACTTC. This sequence encodes CASSLEPLSYEQYF.

The chain uses TRBV11-2 and TRBJ2-3; D ambiguous. Trimming pared 2 bases from V and 10 bases from J, leaving 16 bases between. This CDR3 spans 14 amino acids. CDR1 and CDR2 (germline): SGHAT, FQNNGV. The CDR3 reads CASSLSLPDLAQYF. The CDR3 DNA sequence: TGTGCCAGCAGCTTAAGTCTTCCCGACCTCGCGCAGTATTTT. Using reference TRBV11-2 and TRBJ2-3 for the parts outside the CDR3, the full variable domain is EAGVAQSPRYKIIEKRQSVAFWCNPISGHATLYWYQQILGQGPKLLIQFQNNGVVDDSQLPKDRFSAERLKGVDSTLKIQPAKLEDSAVYLCASSLSLPDLAQYFGPGTRLTVL.

The chain links TRBV6-4 to TRBJ2-2, with D perhaps TRBD1 (6 bases). V was cut by 0 bases and J by 4 bases, with 12 bases left in between. CDR1 MRHNA and CDR2 SNTAGT come from the germline V gene. This CDR3 comprises 16 residues. In DNA, the CDR3 is TGTGCCAGCAGTGACTCGAACAGGGTTCGCACCGGGGAGCTGTTTTTT. Translation gives CASSDSNRVRTGELFF.

The rearrangement links TRBV6-1 to TRBJ2-3; D gene uncertain. Germline CDR1 and CDR2: MNHNS and SASEGT. The CDR3 is made up of 15 amino acids. V lost 6 bases to trimming and J lost 7 bases, with 20 bases between them. This CDR3 reads CASRPDWNELYTQYF. For the CDR3, the DNA is TGTGCCAGCAGGCCCGACTGGAATGAATTATATACGCAGTATTTT.

V is TRBV6-5 and J is TRBJ1-3; no clear D. In germline, CDR1 is MNHEY, CDR2 SVGAGI. V lost 2 bases to trimming and J lost 0 bases, with 8 bases between them. This CDR3 spans 15 amino acids. The CDR3 coding sequence is TGTGCCAGCAGTTACGGTGACTACTCTGGAAACACCATATATTTT. Translating it yields CASSYGDYSGNTIYF.

The chain has TRBV13 and TRBJ2-5, with 11 bases aligning to TRBD2. This CDR3 has 22 residues. The V segment lost 5 bases and the J segment 5 bases; nucleotides outside the gene matches: 28. Looked up from germline, CDR1 is PRHDT and CDR2 is FYEKMQ (reference sequence). The CDR3 DNA reads as TGTGCCAGCAGCCCTAACCTAAATGGGCTAGCGGGGGGTCCTCTGCCAAAGGAGACCCAGTACTTC. Residues: CASSPNLNGLAGGPLPKETQYF.

This sequence joins TRBV7-2 and TRBJ1-1; 8 positions agree with TRBD1. Germline V lookup: CDR1 SGHTA, CDR2 FQGNSA. The CDR3 contains 14 residues. V lost 1 base to trimming and J lost 11 bases; unmatched junction nucleotides: 9. In nucleotides, the CDR3 is TGTGCCAGCAGCTTAGGGGCAGGGGGCCAACCGGCTTTCTTT. Translation gives CASSLGAGGQPAFF.

The rearrangement uses TRBV9 and TRBJ2-2; D is perhaps TRBD1 or TRBD2 (5 bases each). Germline V CDR1 and CDR2: SGDLS, YYNGEE. V was pared by 9 bases and J by 0 bases, with 12 bases between. The CDR3 is 14 amino acids. The chain's CDR3 is CAKRDVANTGELFF. The CDR3, as DNA: TGTGCCAAACGGGACGTCGCGAACACCGGGGAGCTGTTTTTT.

A few counts support this clone. The genes are TRBV7-2 and TRBJ2-5; TRBD1 or TRBD2 may be the D gene (6 bases each). Trimming removed 3 bases at V and 2 bases at J, with 13 bases between. The CDR3 covers 15 residues. In germline, CDR1 is SGHTA, CDR2 FQGNSA. DNA for the CDR3: TGTGCCAGCAGCTTCTTTGGAGGGGGGCAAGAGACCCAGTACTTC. It specifies CASSFFGGGQETQYF.

The rearrangement links TRBV10-3 to TRBJ2-1; 8 bases match TRBD2. The J segment lost 1 base and the V segment lost 7 bases, leaving 6 bases of the junction unmatched. The CDR3 loop spans 15 amino acids. CDR1 and CDR2 (germline): ENHRY, SYGVKD. Written as DNA, the CDR3 is TGTGCCATCACCCCGGGACTAGGGTCCTACAATGAGCAGTTCTTC. Protein product: CAITPGLGSYNEQFF.

The chain recombines TRBV28 with TRBJ2-2, with 7 bases lining up with TRBD1. With V trimmed by 6 bases and J by 4 bases, 8 bases remained unmatched. CDR1 is MDHEN, CDR2 SYDVKM, per germline. The CDR3 runs to 15 residues. The CDR3 DNA is TGTGCCAGCAGGCCTGGGACAGAGGGCACCGGGGAGCTGTTTTTT. It encodes CASRPGTEGTGELFF.

This chain connects TRBV11-2 to TRBJ1-2; unclear D gene. Germline loops: CDR1 SGHAT, CDR2 FQNNGV. The germline V and J ends were trimmed by 5 bases and 4 bases, with 17 bases remaining between them. The length of the CDR3 is 15 residues. The CDR3 DNA follows: TGTGCCAGCAGCCCTAGGAAGCGGCAAAGCTATGGCTACACCTTC. Encoded protein: CASSPRKRQSYGYTF.

This chain links TRBV6-6 with TRBJ2-3, with D perhaps given as TRBD1 or TRBD2 (6 bases each). Germline CDR1 is MNHNY and CDR2 is SVGAGI (reference sequence). V was shortened by 2 bases and J by 1 base, with 13 bases between the two germline ends. The CDR3 spans 16 residues. The CDR3 region has the DNA TGTGCCAGCAGTTACGCGGGACAAACGGGCACAGATACGCAGTATTTT. It is translated as CASSYAGQTGTDTQYF.

This CDR3 reads CASSPQADINYEQYF. The CDR3, as DNA: TGTGCCAGCTCACCTCAGGCTGACATCAACTACGAGCAGTACTTC. The chain recombines TRBV18 with TRBJ2-7, with no clear D. In germline, CDR1 is KGHSH, CDR2 LQKENI. The CDR3 length is 15 residues. V lost 3 bases and J 3 bases, leaving 15 bases between the germline ends. The variable domain in full, with the rest retrieved from reference TRBV18 and TRBJ2-7, is NAGVMQNPRHLVRRRGQEARLRCSPMKGHSHVYWYRQLPEEGLKFMVYLQKENIIDESGMPKERFSAEFPKEGPSILRIQQVVRGDSAAYFCASSPQADINYEQYFGPGTRLTVT.

The table lists this clone with a count of one. This chain links TRBV7-2 with TRBJ1-3; 9 positions match TRBD1. CDR1 is SGHTA, CDR2 FQGNSA, per germline. The CDR3 runs 16 residues. The V segment lost 4 bases and the J segment 4 bases; nucleotides outside the gene matches: 8. The CDR3 DNA is TGTGCCAGCAGCTCCTACGGGACAGGGCGGGGAAACACCATATATTTT. This sequence encodes CASSSYGTGRGNTIYF.

The chain has TRBV2 and TRBJ1-2; D gene uncertain. V lost 7 bases to trimming and J lost 6 bases, with 21 bases between them. CDR1 is SNHLY and CDR2 is FYNNEI in the germline V gene. The CDR3 sequence is 15 residues long. The CDR3 nucleotides read TGTGCCAGCATAAACTCGATCTTTTCCCCACATGGCTACACCTTC. Translated, it gives CASINSIFSPHGYTF.

The rearrangement uses TRBV6-1 and TRBJ2-5; D is uncertain. This CDR3 contains 13 residues. Germline loops: CDR1 MNHNS, CDR2 SASEGT. Trimming left V 7 bases short and J 5 bases short, with 14 bases between. CDR3 sequence (DNA): TGTGCCAGCACCACGGTGGGCGCGGAGACCCAGTACTTC. It yields the protein CASTTVGAETQYF.

This sequence joins TRBV20-1 and TRBJ2-5; no clear D. CDR3 length: 11 amino acids. Germline V gene data show CDR1 as DFQATT and CDR2 as SNEGSKA (reference sequence). Trimming stripped 6 bases from V and 5 bases from J, with 10 bases between. The CDR3 DNA reads TGCAGTGCCCTCCAGTGGGAGACCCAGTACTTC. The encoded protein is CSALQWETQYF.

This clone appeared once. The chain links TRBV6-5 to TRBJ2-7; maybe TRBD1 (6 bases). Germline V CDR1 and CDR2: MNHEY, SVGAGI. This CDR3 spans 13 amino acids. Between the trimmed V and J ends, which lost 7 bases and 0 bases, there was a span of 10 bases. The CDR3 loop reads CASTKQGSYEQYF. The CDR3 nucleotides are TGTGCCAGCACCAAACAGGGCTCCTACGAGCAGTACTTC.

This clone was detected a few times. The chain joins TRBV18 to TRBJ2-7, with TRBD1 as a possible D gene (5 bases). The V gene lost 1 base and the J gene lost 5 bases, with 9 bases spanning the gap. The CDR3 has 13 residues. CDR1 is KGHSH and CDR2 is LQKENI in the germline V gene. In DNA, the CDR3 is TGTGCCAGCTCACCACGCACAGGAGACGAGCAGTACTTC. Translating it yields CASSPRTGDEQYF.

The chain has TRBV29-1 and TRBJ2-3; D unresolved. The CDR3 length is 11 residues. Germline values: CDR1 SQVTM, CDR2 ANQGSEA. Trimming took 4 bases from V and 3 from J, leaving 5 bases between them. The CDR3 region is CSVGGTDTQYF. DNA for the CDR3: TGCAGCGTTGGAGGAACAGATACGCAGTATTTT.

The rearrangement links TRBV5-1 to TRBJ2-1; D may be TRBD1 (7 bases). Per germline, CDR1 SGHRS and CDR2 YFSETQ. V was trimmed by 4 bases and J by 6 bases, leaving 14 bases between them. The CDR3 extends over 14 amino acids. CDR3 coding DNA: TGCGCCAGCAGCAACCAGGGGGGTGGCAATGAGCAGTTCTTC. Residues: CASSNQGGGNEQFF.

The table lists this clone with a count of one. A junction boundary mismatches the germline segment, possibly from a read error. The CDR3 reads CASSYSRVSSSGIF. The CDR3 DNA sequence: TGTGCCAGCAGTTACTCGAGGGTTTCTAGTTCGGGGATCTTC. The genes are TRBV6-5 and TRBJ2-7; a possible D gene is TRBD2 (5 bases). Germline CDR1 is MNHEY and CDR2 is SVGAGI. The CDR3 sequence is 14 residues long.

The CDR3 region is CASSPLGGSYEQYF. Here the CDR3 DNA reads TGTGCCAGCAGCCCGTTGGGTGGATCCTACGAGCAGTACTTC. V and J are TRBV6-6 and TRBJ2-7; D gene uncertain. The germline V gene encodes CDR1 MNHNY and CDR2 SVGAGI (reference sequence). V shed 6 bases and J shed 1 base, with 13 bases lying between them. CDR3 length: 14 amino acids.

CDR3 protein: CSVTDRISSYEQYF. The CDR3 nucleotides are TGCAGCGTAACCGACAGGATCAGCTCCTACGAGCAGTACTTC. This chain joins TRBV29-1 and TRBJ2-7; D is possibly TRBD1 (6 bases). Germline CDR1 and CDR2: SQVTM and ANQGSEA. The germline V and J ends were trimmed by 6 bases and 0 bases, with 15 bases remaining between them. There are 14 residues in the CDR3.